This TCR beta chain was sequenced in a study of control samples from healthy donors and cancer patients. Sequencing was performed with immunoSEQ multiplex PCR; in TCRdb, only in-frame clones are kept and a portion is missing. The sample lists over 150,000 clones; approximately 96% were seen once. The CDR3 has 17 residues. CDR1 is SGHRS, CDR2 YFSETQ, per germline. V trimming: 4 bases; J trimming: 8 bases; junction bases outside the gene matches: 17. The J gene is TRBJ2-1, the V gene TRBV5-1, with TRBD2 matching 8 bases. The sequencing input was blood. This receptor was obtained from a man between 40 and 49 years old in good health. The CDR3 DNA sequence: TGCGCCAGCAGCCAACCCCCAACTAGCGGACTACAACATGAGCAGTTCTTC. It codes for CASSQPPTSGLQHEQFF.